These 29 T cell receptor beta chains share one sample of origin, sequenced in a study of PD-1 blockade in classical Hodgkin lymphoma. The repertoire was sequenced with immunoSEQ multiplex PCR; TCRdb's copy has only in-frame clones and lacks some. This sample has about 100,000 clones, with roughly nine tenths found just once. Following autologous stem cell transplantation, relapse occurred in every patient, and exposure to brentuximab vedotin varied. The material was peripheral blood mononuclear cells (PBMCs), obtained before the second cycle of nivolumab. The receptors originated from a human donor with classical Hodgkin lymphoma.

The rearrangement uses TRBV7-2 and TRBJ2-7; weak D call: TRBD1 (6 bases). V was cut by 3 bases and J by 3 bases, with 15 bases left in between. CDR3 length equals 15 residues. Germline CDR1 reads SGHTA; CDR2 reads FQGNSA. CDR3 in amino acids: CASSLVDSSYYEQYF. DNA of the CDR3: TGTGCCAGCAGCTTGGTGGACAGTTCCTACTACGAGCAGTACTTC.

The genes are TRBV12-5 and TRBJ2-1; 13 nucleotides agree with TRBD2. The germline CDR1 and CDR2 sequences are LGHNT and FRNRAP. The length of the CDR3 is 20 residues. Germline trimming cut 3 bases from V and 0 bases from J; bases unmatched to any gene: 11. CDR3 protein: CASGLAGTSGTLSSYNEQFF. The CDR3 bases are TGTGCTAGTGGTTTAGCCGGGACTAGCGGGACCTTAAGCTCCTACAATGAGCAGTTCTTC.

The V and J genes are TRBV5-4 and TRBJ2-7; a weak D match, TRBD1 (6 bases). From germline, CDR1 is SGHNT and CDR2 YYREEE (reference sequence). V was shortened by 4 bases and J by 2 bases, with 7 bases between the two germline ends. This CDR3 contains 12 residues. The CDR3 region is CASSRDTYEQYF. CDR3 nucleotides: TGTGCCAGCAGCCGGGACACCTACGAGCAGTACTTC.

The CDR3 loop reads CASSLDPGGYPNTIYF. As DNA, the CDR3 is TGCGCCAGCAGCTTGGATCCAGGGGGCTACCCAAACACCATATATTTT. V gene TRBV5-1 combines with J gene TRBJ1-3; TRBD1 agrees at 8 bases. The CDR3 covers 16 residues. V gave up 0 bases and J gave up 6 bases; unmatched junction bases: 8. Germline CDR1 is SGHRS and CDR2 is YFSETQ.

V is TRBV11-2 and J is TRBJ2-7, with 13 bases matching TRBD2. The germline CDR1 and CDR2 sequences are SGHAT and FQNNGV. V dropped 5 bases and J dropped 2; count of bases not matched to a gene: 3. The CDR3 is made up of 15 amino acids. The CDR3 protein is CASSLGLAGTYEQYF. As DNA, the CDR3 is TGTGCCAGCAGCCTGGGACTAGCGGGGACCTACGAGCAGTACTTC. Complete variable domain (other parts from reference TRBV11-2 and TRBJ2-7): EAGVAQSPRYKIIEKRQSVAFWCNPISGHATLYWYQQILGQGPKLLIQFQNNGVVDDSQLPKDRFSAERLKGVDSTLKIQPAKLEDSAVYLCASSLGLAGTYEQYFGPGTRLTVT.

V is TRBV27 and J is TRBJ2-2; D might be TRBD2 (5 bases). Germline lookup yields CDR1 MNHEY and CDR2 SMNVEV (reference sequence). V lost 5 bases to trimming and J lost 1 base, with 8 bases between them. The CDR3 runs 14 residues. CDR3 bases: TGTGCCAGCAGTCAGAGGGAGAACACCGGGGAGCTGTTTTTT. Translated, it gives CASSQRENTGELFF.

V usage is TRBV29-1 and J usage is TRBJ1-1; 8 nucleotides line up with TRBD1. This CDR3 contains 12 residues. Germline assignment: CDR1 SQVTM and CDR2 ANQGSEA. CDR3 in amino acids: CISTGGSTEAFF. The CDR3 nucleotides read TGCATATCAACAGGGGGGTCCACTGAAGCTTTCTTT.

J is TRBJ2-1 and V is TRBV7-9; the D gene is possibly TRBD2 (5 bases). The CDR3 extends over 14 amino acids. V lost 0 bases to trimming and J lost 4 bases, with 7 bases between them. Germline assignment: CDR1 SEHNR and CDR2 FQNEAQ (reference sequence). CDR3 residues: CASSLAGAYNEQFF. DNA for the CDR3: TGTGCCAGCAGCTTAGCGGGAGCTTACAATGAGCAGTTCTTC.

The rearrangement links TRBV5-8 to TRBJ1-1, with 9 bases identical to TRBD1. V lost 4 bases, J lost 4 bases, and 8 bases stayed unmatched. The length of the CDR3 is 15 residues. Germline V gene lookup returns CDR1 SGHTS and CDR2 YDEGEE. The CDR3 DNA sequence: TGTGCCAGCAGCACGAAACAGGGGGCAGGCACTGAAGCTTTCTTT. Amino acids: CASSTKQGAGTEAFF.

As concerns this clone: The same CDR3 can be traced to other DNA sequences in this sample. V usage is TRBV7-9 and J usage is TRBJ2-2; 10 bases match TRBD2. J was trimmed by 5 bases and V by 5 bases; bases with no gene match: 11. The CDR3 totals 17 residues. Germline V gives CDR1 SEHNR, CDR2 FQNEAQ (reference sequence). This chain's CDR3 is CASSPRTSGTHTGELFF. Here the CDR3 DNA reads TGTGCCAGCAGCCCAAGAACTAGCGGGACCCATACCGGGGAGCTGTTTTTT.

The chain recombines TRBV5-1 with TRBJ2-2; D is undetermined. Trimming pared 0 bases from V and 1 base from J, leaving 7 bases between. This CDR3 region has 15 residues. Germline V CDR1 and CDR2: SGHRS, YFSETQ. The CDR3 protein is CASSLGSLNTGELFF. CDR3 in DNA: TGCGCCAGCAGCTTGGGGAGCCTGAACACCGGGGAGCTGTTTTTT.

The rearrangement uses TRBV2 and TRBJ1-1, with a tentative D call TRBD1 (6 bases). This CDR3 has 17 amino acids. Germline V gene lookup returns CDR1 SNHLY and CDR2 FYNNEI. The V end lost 5 bases, the J end lost 0 bases, and 19 bases lay between the germline ends. The CDR3 DNA sequence: TGTGCCAGCAGTCGGCGGTCGCCCCGGACAGTGAACACTGAAGCTTTCTTT. Protein product: CASSRRSPRTVNTEAFF.

The gene calls are TRBV2 and TRBJ1-3, with 8 bases aligning to TRBD1. The V gene's germline CDR1 is SNHLY and CDR2 FYNNEI. The CDR3 runs to 15 residues. Unmatched junction bases numbered 8, after V lost 7 bases and J lost 3 bases. DNA of the CDR3: TGTGCCAGCATCCCGACAGGGGAGAATGGAAACACCATATATTTT. Translating gives CASIPTGENGNTIYF. The complete variable domain, with remaining parts taken from reference TRBV2 and TRBJ1-3, reads EPEVTQTPSHQVTQMGQEVILRCVPISNHLYFYWYRQILGQKVEFLVSFYNNEISEKSEIFDDQFSVERPDGSNFTLKIRSTKLEDSAMYFCASIPTGENGNTIYFGEGSWLTVV.

The chain recombines TRBV28 with TRBJ2-7; TRBD2 aligns across 8 bases. This CDR3 has 14 residues. Germline CDR1 and CDR2: MDHEN and SYDVKM. Unmatched junction bases numbered 5, after V lost 3 bases and J lost 4 bases. This chain's CDR3 is CASSFGTSGYEQYF. CDR3 nucleotide sequence: TGTGCCAGCAGTTTTGGTACTAGCGGTTACGAGCAGTACTTC.

This sequence joins TRBV7-6 and TRBJ2-5; D possibly corresponds to TRBD1 (5 bases). Per the germline V gene, CDR1 is SGHVS and CDR2 is FNYEAQ. V was shortened by 3 bases and J by 3 bases, with 5 bases between the two germline ends. CDR3 length: 12 residues. The CDR3 protein is CASSLTEETQYF. The CDR3 coding sequence is TGTGCCAGCAGCTTGACAGAAGAGACCCAGTACTTC.

The V and J genes are TRBV27 and TRBJ2-1; 15 bases map to TRBD2. V lost 5 bases to trimming and J lost 8 bases; unmatched junction nucleotides: 10. Germline CDR1 MNHEY, CDR2 SMNVEV (reference sequence). The CDR3 extends over 17 amino acids. The CDR3 nucleotides read TGTGCCAGCAGTGCATCACCGGGACTAGCGGGAGGCTATGAGCAGTTCTTC. It is translated as CASSASPGLAGGYEQFF.

This chain uses TRBV6-5 with TRBJ2-1; 7 bases map to TRBD2. Germline CDR1 reads MNHEY; CDR2 reads SVGAGI. This CDR3 spans 14 amino acids. V was clipped by 0 bases and J by 7 bases; unmatched bases: 3. The CDR3 DNA reads TGTGCCAGCAGTTACTCTCGGGGGGTGAATGAGCAGTTCTTC. Translating it yields CASSYSRGVNEQFF.

This clone was counted once. This rearrangement joins TRBV27 to TRBJ1-5; 9 positions match TRBD1. With 6 bases clipped from V and 2 bases from J, the junction kept 5 bases outside the gene matches. CDR1 is MNHEY, CDR2 SMNVEV, per germline (reference sequence). The CDR3 sequence is 15 residues long. The CDR3 loop reads CASRYRDRGNQPQHF. CDR3 coding DNA: TGTGCCAGCAGATACCGGGACAGGGGCAATCAGCCCCAGCATTTT.

The chain uses TRBV7-8 and TRBJ2-1, with D tentatively TRBD2 (5 bases). V lost 1 base and J 1 base, leaving 14 bases between the germline ends. Germline V gene sequence: CDR1 SGHVS, CDR2 FQNEAQ. This CDR3 has 17 residues. This chain's CDR3 is CASSLDGSPWSYNEQFF. CDR3 sequence (DNA): TGTGCCAGCAGCTTAGATGGGAGCCCTTGGTCCTACAATGAGCAGTTCTTC. The full variable domain, rest sourced from reference TRBV7-8 and TRBJ2-1, is GAGVSQSPRYKVAKRGQDVALRCDPISGHVSLFWYQQALGQGPEFLTYFQNEAQLDKSGLPSDRFFAERPEGSVSTLKIQRTQQEDSAVYLCASSLDGSPWSYNEQFFGPGTRLTVL.

The J gene is TRBJ1-2, the V gene TRBV28, with TRBD1 matching over 7 bases. This CDR3 is 16 amino acids long. Germline loops: CDR1 MDHEN, CDR2 SYDVKM. J was trimmed by 2 bases and V by 3 bases; bases with no gene match: 9. CDR3 DNA: TGTGCCAGCAGTTTCTCCAACCCGGGACAGAACTATGGCTACACCTTC. Encoded protein: CASSFSNPGQNYGYTF.

This chain links TRBV25-1 with TRBJ2-1; D is unclear. V lost 2 bases, J lost 6 bases, and 14 bases lay in between. Germline V gene data show CDR1 as MGHDK and CDR2 as SYGVNS. This CDR3 region has 15 residues. In nucleotides, the CDR3 is TGTGCCAGCAGTGAACTTCAGCGAGACTCCAATGAGCAGTTCTTC. Encoded protein: CASSELQRDSNEQFF.

This clone is labeled as medium-sized. The chain employs TRBV27 and TRBJ2-7; possible D gene TRBD1, 6 bases. CDR1 and CDR2 (germline): MNHEY, SMNVEV (reference sequence). The CDR3 is made up of 14 amino acids. V dropped 10 bases and J dropped 2 bases, with 18 bases sitting between them. Written as DNA, the CDR3 is TGTGCCACCTCTGGACAGACCCATGCCTACGAGCAGTACTTC. Protein: CATSGQTHAYEQYF.

This rearrangement joins TRBV7-2 to TRBJ2-5; 8 bases map to TRBD2. The J call could be wrong; TRBJ2-7 is a better fit for the DNA end. Per germline, CDR1 SGHTA and CDR2 FQGNSA. The length of the CDR3 is 14 residues. Written as DNA, the CDR3 is TGTGCCAGCAGCTCCCGGACTAGCTGGTACGAGCAGTACTTC. Translating gives CASSSRTSWYEQYF.

The V and J genes are TRBV28 and TRBJ2-7; 10 bases agree with TRBD1. Trimming cost V 3 bases and J 4 bases; bases outside gene matches: 6. CDR3 length equals 15 residues. Per germline, CDR1 MDHEN and CDR2 SYDVKM. The CDR3 reads CASSFDRGRFYEQYF. CDR3 DNA sequence: TGTGCCAGCAGTTTCGACAGGGGGCGTTTTTACGAGCAGTACTTC.

The CDR3 DNA reads TGTGCCAGCAGAGGGACCGGCTACGAGCAGTACTTC. Protein: CASRGTGYEQYF. The chain employs TRBV27 and TRBJ2-7; D might be TRBD1 or TRBD2, each matching 5 bases. This CDR3 is 12 amino acids long. Between the trimmed V and J ends, which lost 6 bases and 3 bases, there was a span of 9 bases. The germline V gene encodes CDR1 MNHEY and CDR2 SMNVEV (reference sequence).

The rearrangement links TRBV7-2 to TRBJ1-5, with a tentative D call TRBD1 (5 bases). CDR3 size: 19 residues. Looked up from germline, CDR1 is SGHTA and CDR2 is FQGNSA. The germline V and J ends were trimmed by 1 base and 4 bases, with 23 bases remaining between them. The chain's CDR3 is CASSLGGGVGSSANQPQHF. CDR3 DNA sequence: TGTGCCAGCAGCTTAGGAGGAGGGGTCGGGTCGTCTGCAAATCAGCCCCAGCATTTT. Complete variable domain (other parts from reference TRBV7-2 and TRBJ1-5): GAGVSQSPSNKVTEKGKDVELRCDPISGHTALYWYRQSLGQGLEFLIYFQGNSAPDKSGLPSDRFSAERTGGSVSTLTIQRTQQEDSAVYLCASSLGGGVGSSANQPQHFGDGTRLSIL.

The V call is TRBV19, the J call TRBJ1-5; D not resolved. CDR1 is LNHDA and CDR2 is SQIVND in the germline V gene (reference sequence). The CDR3 spans 12 residues. CDR3: CGTRISNQPQHF. CDR3 DNA sequence: TGTGGTACTCGAATTAGCAATCAGCCCCAGCATTTT.

The chain employs TRBV2 and TRBJ2-1, with 11 bases identical to TRBD2. Germline V lookup: CDR1 SNHLY, CDR2 FYNNEI. Trimming cost V 7 bases and J 9 bases; bases outside gene matches: 8. There are 14 residues in the CDR3. CDR3 in DNA: TGTGCCAGCAAGTTACTAGCGGGAGCGGGTGAGCAGTTCTTC. Translating it yields CASKLLAGAGEQFF.

V is TRBV19 and J is TRBJ1-5; the D gene is possibly TRBD1 (5 bases). CDR1 LNHDA and CDR2 SQIVND come from the germline V gene (reference sequence). CDR3 length: 15 amino acids. Deletions cut 5 bases from V and 7 bases from J, with 18 bases between. The CDR3 nucleotides are TGTGCCAGTAGTCCCCTAGGGCAGGGACTGCAGCCCCAGCATTTT. Its translation is CASSPLGQGLQPQHF.